This T cell receptor beta chain was profiled in a study of T cells in narcolepsy. Profiled with immunoSEQ multiplex PCR; TCRdb holds only in-frame clones, not every one. The profile shows 15,000 to 20,000 clones, 65% to 90% of them singletons. The V gene lost 7 bases and the J gene lost 2 bases, with 7 bases spanning the gap. The germline CDR1 and CDR2 sequences are SGHTS and YDEGEE. This CDR3 has 12 residues. This clone appeared a few times. This receptor was taken from a human donor in good health. Sequencing was performed on memory (CD45RA-) CD4+ T cells from blood. The V gene is TRBV5-8, the J gene TRBJ1-3; D remains ambiguous. The CDR3 bases are TGTGCCAGCGACCTTACTGGAAACACCATATATTTT. Translating gives CASDLTGNTIYF.